This record covers a single TCR beta chain. These data originate in a study of blood T cell repertoires in COVID-19. The authors' processing: Reference gene primer amplification gave estimated nucleated cell counts. Generated by immunoSEQ multiplex PCR, the TCRdb table keeps only in-frame clones and is missing some. The V and J calls and clone size come from that table; D and trimming were worked out from the DNA. The sample records fewer than 250,000 clones, approximately 89% being singletons. Adults between roughly 18 and 89 years of age took part from 24 US areas. The sample consisted of PBMCs or T cells enriched from blood (not recorded which). The receptor was derived from a young woman who had been exposed to COVID-19.

CDR3 coding DNA: TGTGCCAGCAGCCGCGCGGCTGAAGCTTTCTTT. Amino acid sequence: CASSRAAEAFF. The chain links TRBV11-1 to TRBJ1-1; D is uncertain. Germline V gene sequence: CDR1 SGHAT, CDR2 FQDESV (reference sequence). V dropped 5 bases and J dropped 6 bases, with 7 bases sitting between them. The CDR3 is made up of 11 amino acids.